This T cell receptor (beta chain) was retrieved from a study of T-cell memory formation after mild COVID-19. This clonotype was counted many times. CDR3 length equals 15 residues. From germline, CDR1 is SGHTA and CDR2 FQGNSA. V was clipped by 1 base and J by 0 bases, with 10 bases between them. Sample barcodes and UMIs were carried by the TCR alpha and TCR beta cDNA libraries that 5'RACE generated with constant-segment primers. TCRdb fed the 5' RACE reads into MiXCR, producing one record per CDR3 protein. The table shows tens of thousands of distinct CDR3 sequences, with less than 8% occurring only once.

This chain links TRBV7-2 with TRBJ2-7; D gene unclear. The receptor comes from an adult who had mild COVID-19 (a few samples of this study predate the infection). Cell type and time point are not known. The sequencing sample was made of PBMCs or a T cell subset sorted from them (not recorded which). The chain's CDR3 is CASSLDPRSSYEQYF. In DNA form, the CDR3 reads TGTGCCAGCAGCTTAGACCCTAGAAGCTCCTACGAGCAGTACTTC. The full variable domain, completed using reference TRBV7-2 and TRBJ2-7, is GAGVSQSPSNKVTEKGKDVELRCDPISGHTALYWYRQSLGQGLEFLIYFQGNSAPDKSGLPSDRFSAERTGGSVSTLTIQRTQQEDSAVYLCASSLDPRSSYEQYFGPGTRLTVT.